One sample yielded the 28 T cell receptor beta chains listed below, sequenced in a study of graft-versus-host responses after intestinal transplantation. Clones were read by immunoSEQ multiplex PCR, and TCRdb kept only the in-frame ones, dropping some. The sample contains approximately 90,000 clones, less than 90% of which appear only once. These receptors have no known antigen. This specimen was unstimulated CD4+ T cells sorted from spleen or lymph node cells, taken before transplant. The receptors were gathered from a human donor who was the organ donor for an intestinal transplant.

The chain links TRBV9 to TRBJ2-1, with TRBD2 matching over 8 bases. Germline V gives CDR1 SGDLS, CDR2 YYNGEE. Trimming took 4 bases from V and 4 from J; bases not matched to a gene: 7. The length of the CDR3 is 15 residues. The CDR3 here is CASSLTSGGYNEQFF. CDR3 bases: TGTGCCAGCAGCCTTACTAGCGGAGGGTACAATGAGCAGTTCTTC.

The rearrangement links TRBV19 to TRBJ2-3; D is uncertain. Trimming shortened V by 6 bases and J by 0 bases, and 16 bases separated the two germline ends. CDR1 and CDR2 (germline): LNHDA, SQIVND (reference sequence). CDR3 length: 16 residues. In nucleotides, the CDR3 is TGTGCCAGTAGCCTCCGCCAGGTTACTAGCACAGATACGCAGTATTTT. It is translated as CASSLRQVTSTDTQYF. The full variable domain, in which reference TRBV19 and TRBJ2-3 provide the parts outside the CDR3, is DGGITQSPKYLFRKEGQNVTLSCEQNLNHDAMYWYRQDPGQGLRLIYYSQIVNDFQKGDIAEGYSVSREKKESFPLTVTSAQKNPTAFYLCASSLRQVTSTDTQYFGPGTRLTVL.

This chain links TRBV4-3 with TRBJ2-6; weak D call: TRBD2 (5 bases). Germline CDR1 LGHNA, CDR2 YSLEER. CDR3 length equals 17 residues. The V end was cut by 1 base, the J end by 0 bases, with 10 bases between. CDR3 coding DNA: TGCGCCAGCAGCCAAGGGACGGGAAGCTCTGGGGCCAACGTCCTGACTTTC. This gives the protein CASSQGTGSSGANVLTF.

The chain recombines TRBV6-5 with TRBJ2-7, with a possible D match to TRBD2 (6 bases). The CDR3 contains 15 residues. V gave up 5 bases and J gave up 6 bases, with 20 bases separating them. Germline assignment: CDR1 MNHEY and CDR2 SVGAGI. The CDR3 region is CASSAGRLGFGEQYF. The CDR3 DNA is TGTGCCAGCAGTGCGGGAAGATTAGGGTTTGGCGAGCAGTACTTC.

V usage is TRBV5-1 and J usage is TRBJ1-1, with D possibly matching TRBD1 (5 bases). Trimming removed 3 bases from V and 1 base from J, with 10 bases in between. Germline assignment: CDR1 SGHRS and CDR2 YFSETQ. The CDR3 extends over 14 amino acids. CDR3 in amino acids: CASSWGGRNTEAFF. CDR3 bases: TGCGCCAGCAGCTGGGGGGGACGGAACACTGAAGCTTTCTTT.

The chain uses TRBV27 and TRBJ1-1; D is unclear. Germline CDR1 MNHEY, CDR2 SMNVEV (reference sequence). Trimming removed 0 bases at V and 3 bases at J, with 8 bases between. The CDR3 consists of 14 residues. The CDR3 protein is CASSLSSVDTEAFF. CDR3 sequence (DNA): TGTGCCAGCAGTTTATCGTCGGTGGACACTGAAGCTTTCTTT.

The table lists this clone with a few counts. V is TRBV5-1 and J is TRBJ2-7; D call uncertain. Looked up from germline, CDR1 is SGHRS and CDR2 is YFSETQ. The CDR3 is 14 residues long. The germline V and J ends were trimmed by 2 bases and 4 bases, with 13 bases remaining between them. The CDR3 DNA follows: TGCGCCAGCAGCTTAGCAGGCCCTAAATACGAGCAGTACTTC. It translates to CASSLAGPKYEQYF.

This chain uses TRBV7-2 with TRBJ2-2, with D hard to call. The CDR3 covers 12 residues. The V and J ends lost 4 bases and 6 bases respectively, with 6 bases between them. Germline V gene data show CDR1 as SGHTA and CDR2 as FQGNSA. The CDR3 here is CASSSVSGELFF. CDR3 sequence (DNA): TGTGCCAGCAGCTCAGTATCCGGGGAGCTGTTTTTT. Full variable domain (rest looked up from reference TRBV7-2 and TRBJ2-2): GAGVSQSPSNKVTEKGKDVELRCDPISGHTALYWYRQSLGQGLEFLIYFQGNSAPDKSGLPSDRFSAERTGGSVSTLTIQRTQQEDSAVYLCASSSVSGELFFGEGSRLTVL.

This chain uses TRBV10-3 with TRBJ2-1; 10 nucleotides match TRBD2. J was trimmed by 7 bases and V by 4 bases; bases with no gene match: 7. This CDR3 is built from 15 residues. Germline V gene lookup returns CDR1 ENHRY and CDR2 SYGVKD. Here the CDR3 DNA reads TGTGCCATCAGTGCAATAGCGGGAGGAGGGAATGAGCAGTTCTTC. Translated: CAISAIAGGGNEQFF.

In its sample, this clone was seen once. The chain joins TRBV6-5 to TRBJ1-5; TRBD1 aligns across 12 bases. The CDR3 runs to 15 residues. The V gene's germline CDR1 is MNHEY and CDR2 SVGAGI. V lost 6 bases and J lost 4; bases outside the gene matches: 4. CDR3 in DNA: TGTGCCAGCAGGGGGACAGGGGGCCAGAATCAGCCCCAGCATTTT. Encoded protein: CASRGTGGQNQPQHF.

A single count supports this clone. The chain carries TRBV18 and TRBJ1-1; 11 bases agree with TRBD1. The CDR3 runs 19 residues. J lost 4 bases, V lost 6 bases, and 19 bases had no gene match. Germline V gene lookup returns CDR1 KGHSH and CDR2 LQKENI. The CDR3 DNA reads as TGTGCCAGCTCGCAAGTGACGGACAGGGGGCTCGCGGCGATCACTGAAGCTTTCTTT. It is translated as CASSQVTDRGLAAITEAFF. The variable domain in full, completed from reference TRBV18 and TRBJ1-1, reads NAGVMQNPRHLVRRRGQEARLRCSPMKGHSHVYWYRQLPEEGLKFMVYLQKENIIDESGMPKERFSAEFPKEGPSILRIQQVVRGDSAAYFCASSQVTDRGLAAITEAFFGQGTRLTVV.

As to this clone: A junction boundary mismatches the germline segment, possibly from a read error. The chain recombines TRBV7-7 with TRBJ2-5, with a tentative D call TRBD2 (5 bases). This CDR3 has 14 residues. Germline CDR1 reads SSHAT; CDR2 reads FNYEAQ (reference sequence). The CDR3 DNA sequence: TGTGCTAGCAGCTTCGATGGAGGCCAAGAGACCCAGTACTTC. Its translation is CASSFDGGQETQYF.

The chain is built from TRBV5-1 and TRBJ1-6; D not resolved. This CDR3 is built from 12 residues. Germline V gives CDR1 SGHRS, CDR2 YFSETQ. V was pared by 4 bases and J by 5 bases, with 4 bases between. This CDR3 reads CASSDNNSPLHF. The CDR3 bases are TGCGCCAGCAGCGACAATAATTCACCCCTCCACTTT.

The chain employs TRBV5-1 and TRBJ1-1, with 7 bases identical to TRBD1. Germline V gene lookup returns CDR1 SGHRS and CDR2 YFSETQ. With 6 bases clipped from V and 1 base from J, the junction kept 9 bases outside the gene matches. There are 15 residues in the CDR3. The CDR3 region has the DNA TGCGCCAGCAAGCCGGCTTACAGGGGGAACACTGAAGCTTTCTTT. Translated, it gives CASKPAYRGNTEAFF. Full variable domain (missing parts from reference TRBV5-1 and TRBJ1-1): KAGVTQTPRYLIKTRGQQVTLSCSPISGHRSVSWYQQTPGQGLQFLFEYFSETQRNKGNFPGRFSGRQFSNSRSEMNVSTLELGDSALYLCASKPAYRGNTEAFFGQGTRLTVV.

The V gene is TRBV29-1, the J gene TRBJ1-4; 7 bases align to TRBD1. Germline loops: CDR1 SQVTM, CDR2 ANQGSEA. J gave up 8 bases and V 6 bases, and 3 bases lay outside the gene matches. The CDR3 has 11 residues. In DNA form, the CDR3 reads TGCAGCGTAAGGGACAGCGAAAAACTGTTTTTT. Translating it yields CSVRDSEKLFF.

V is TRBV18 and J is TRBJ2-7, with a tentative D call TRBD1 (6 bases). The CDR3 consists of 17 residues. Germline V gene lookup returns CDR1 KGHSH and CDR2 LQKENI. Trimming took 3 bases from V and 2 from J, leaving 20 bases between them. This chain's CDR3 is CASSPGDLRGRTYEQYF. The CDR3 DNA reads as TGTGCCAGCTCACCTGGGGACCTCAGGGGCCGGACCTACGAGCAGTACTTC.

The CDR3 region has the DNA TGTGCCAGCAGTTTACGGGGGGCGGCCTACGAGCAGTACTTC. Protein sequence: CASSLRGAAYEQYF. V is TRBV28 and J is TRBJ2-7, with D possibly TRBD2 on 7 matching bases. Trimming took 2 bases from V and 2 from J, leaving 10 bases between them. This CDR3 is 14 amino acids long. Per germline, CDR1 MDHEN and CDR2 SYDVKM.

This clone was detected once. V gene TRBV6-5 combines with J gene TRBJ2-5; 8 bases map to TRBD1. The V and J ends lost 4 bases and 3 bases, in that order; junction bases with no gene match: 4. The CDR3 is made up of 14 amino acids. The V gene's germline CDR1 is MNHEY and CDR2 SVGAGI. The CDR3 DNA follows: TGTGCCAGCAGTTTCGGGACAGGCAAAGAGACCCAGTACTTC. Encoded protein: CASSFGTGKETQYF.

The chain is built from TRBV27 and TRBJ2-1, with TRBD2 matching 13 bases. With V trimmed by 2 bases and J by 8 bases, 12 bases remained unmatched. This CDR3 contains 18 residues. The germline V gene has CDR1 MNHEY and CDR2 SMNVEV (reference sequence). The CDR3 bases are TGTGCCAGCAGTTTACGTGCTCGGACTAGCGGGAGTAAGCATGAGCAGTTCTTC. Amino acid sequence: CASSLRARTSGSKHEQFF.

J is TRBJ2-7 and V is TRBV10-3; maybe TRBD2 (5 bases). The CDR3 sequence is 15 residues long. V lost 0 bases, J lost 1 base, and 10 bases lay in between. Germline V gene lookup returns CDR1 ENHRY and CDR2 SYGVKD. CDR3 region: CAISESGDESYEQYF. The CDR3 nucleotides are TGTGCCATCAGTGAGTCCGGGGATGAATCCTACGAGCAGTACTTC.

This chain links TRBV19 with TRBJ1-4, with 7 bases identical to TRBD1. This CDR3 has 15 amino acids. The trim removed 4 bases at V and 3 bases at J, leaving 5 bases unmatched. CDR1 and CDR2 (germline): LNHDA, SQIVND (reference sequence). CDR3 in DNA: TGTGCCAGTAGTAAACAAGGGACAGCTAATGAAAAACTGTTTTTT. Residues: CASSKQGTANEKLFF.

The chain employs TRBV7-2 and TRBJ2-1; 7 nucleotides match TRBD2. The CDR3 sequence is 16 residues long. V was pared by 5 bases and J by 4 bases, with 11 bases of the junction left unmatched. Germline loops: CDR1 SGHTA, CDR2 FQGNSA. The CDR3, as DNA: TGTGCCAGCAGCCGGAACGGGGCTAGCGGATACAATGAGCAGTTCTTC. Translation gives CASSRNGASGYNEQFF.

This clone was recorded only once. This chain uses TRBV28 with TRBJ1-1, with 8 bases that match TRBD1. Losses at the gene ends were 6 bases for V and 4 bases for J; bases not matched to a gene: 10. The CDR3 has 15 amino acids. Germline CDR1 and CDR2: MDHEN and SYDVKM. CDR3 in amino acids: CASSYLGQGGTEAFF. The CDR3 region has the DNA TGTGCCAGCAGCTACCTCGGACAGGGTGGCACTGAAGCTTTCTTT.

This clone came up once. The rearrangement links TRBV6-6 to TRBJ1-3, with D possibly matching TRBD1 (5 bases). The V and J ends lost 0 bases and 0 bases respectively, with 9 bases between them. The CDR3 spans 16 residues. Germline CDR1 and CDR2: MNHNY and SVGAGI (reference sequence). For the CDR3, the DNA is TGTGCCAGCAGTTACTCGCACAGGAGCTCTGGAAACACCATATATTTT. It yields the protein CASSYSHRSSGNTIYF.

DNA of the CDR3: TGTGCCAGCAGCGGATCCGACAGATGGGAGCAGTTCTTC. Translated: CASSGSDRWEQFF. This chain uses TRBV9 with TRBJ2-1, with D possibly matching TRBD1 (5 bases). With 3 bases removed from V and 10 bases from J, the gap between germline ends came to 14 bases. Germline V CDR1 and CDR2: SGDLS, YYNGEE. CDR3 length equals 13 residues.

There are a few counts of this clone. This chain uses TRBV2 with TRBJ1-2, with a possible D match to TRBD1 (6 bases). The CDR3 consists of 13 residues. V lost 8 bases to trimming and J lost 4 bases, with 14 bases between them. Per the germline V gene, CDR1 is SNHLY and CDR2 is FYNNEI. CDR3 in DNA: TGTGCCAGCTCCCAGGACAGATTCTATGGCTACACCTTC. Amino acids: CASSQDRFYGYTF.

This clone was found a few times. The chain joins TRBV5-1 to TRBJ1-2, with 7 bases that match TRBD1. Germline V gene sequence: CDR1 SGHRS, CDR2 YFSETQ. This CDR3 contains 15 residues. Unmatched junction bases numbered 9, after V lost 5 bases and J lost 2 bases. CDR3 DNA: TGCGCCAGCAGATGGCTAGACAGGGCCAACTATGGCTACACCTTC. Amino acid sequence: CASRWLDRANYGYTF.

V is TRBV6-1 and J is TRBJ2-3; perhaps TRBD2 as D (5 bases). Germline V gives CDR1 MNHNS, CDR2 SASEGT. Trimming shortened V by 3 bases and J by 1 base, and 8 bases separated the two germline ends. This CDR3 is built from 14 residues. The DNA of the CDR3 is TGTGCCAGCAGTGAGAGGGCACGCACAGATACGCAGTATTTT. The encoded protein is CASSERARTDTQYF.